The clone carrying this T cell receptor (beta chain) appeared a few times. Its target is unknown. This entry is derived from a study of cytomegalovirus exposure and HLA in healthy donors. Study in general: Membership in the Caucasian-associated ancestry cluster was found for around 81% of about 430 genotyped donors.

Notes on the study in general: In a later analysis, a missense DCLRE1C variant was linked to TCR beta V- and J-gene trimming. Reported results showed that the classifier diagnosed cytomegalovirus status with high specificity and sensitivity. In vitro testing confirmed a few CMV-associated chains as specific for CMV antigens.

The V end lost 0 bases, the J end lost 2 bases, and 10 bases lay between the germline ends. The V gene's germline CDR1 is LNHDA and CDR2 SQIVND (reference sequence). The CDR3 is 15 amino acids. 60 Vbeta and 13 Jbeta primers were used in PCR. Using immunoSEQ multiplex PCR, the repertoire was profiled, and TCRdb retains in-frame clones only, with some absent. The sample contains some 42,000 clones, roughly half of which appear only once. The sample comprised PBMCs. The receptor was derived from a human donor in good health. The chain employs TRBV19 and TRBJ2-5; D not certain. CDR3 in DNA: TGTGCCAGTAGTATAGATCTCCTAGGACAAGAGACCCAGTACTTC. Translating gives CASSIDLLGQETQYF.